The clone carrying this TCR beta chain was observed a single time. The CDR3 is made up of 14 amino acids. Trimming took 1 base from V and 0 from J, leaving 7 bases between them. Per germline, CDR1 SGHRS and CDR2 YFSETQ. Original analysis: Using reference gene primer amplification, nucleated cell counts were estimated. Sequenced by immunoSEQ multiplex PCR; TCRdb stores in-frame clones only, minus some. V, J and clone size are those of that table, while D and trimming were read from the DNA. The table records 150,000 or so clones, roughly 90% of them present only once. The data were obtained in a study of blood T cell repertoires in COVID-19. The overall study: Sample material is recorded as cDNA or gDNA derived from T cells, B-cell-depleted T cells, or PBMCs.

Cohorts were assigned according to the clinical history that participants reported. Each recovered donor of Cohort 3 presented with two negative PCRs, clearance, or symptom resolution. The clonotype comes from a woman aged 50 to 60 who had recovered from COVID-19. The chain joins TRBV5-1 to TRBJ1-2; D remains ambiguous. Sequencing was done on a sample of PBMCs or T cells enriched from blood (not recorded which). The CDR3 nucleotides read TGCGCCAGCAGCTTGACAGTTTCTAACTATGGCTACACCTTC. This translates into CASSLTVSNYGYTF.